This T cell receptor beta chain originates from a study of control samples from healthy donors and cancer patients. Clones were read by immunoSEQ multiplex PCR, and TCRdb kept only the in-frame ones, dropping some. The table records about 220,000 clones, just under 95% of them present only once. In regard to this clone: Within the sample, other DNA sequences also encode this same CDR3.

CDR1 and CDR2 from the germline V gene are SGHRS and YFSETQ. The CDR3 has 15 residues. V shed 2 bases and J 4 bases; nucleotides not matched to a gene: 2. This TCR came from a man in his fifties in good health. Sequencing was performed on blood. The gene calls are TRBV5-1 and TRBJ2-1, with TRBD2 matching 11 bases. The CDR3 DNA reads TGCGCCAGCAGCTTAACTAGCGGGGGATACAATGAGCAGTTCTTC. This codes for CASSLTSGGYNEQFF.